Sequencing of this TCR beta chain was carried out in a study of T-cell reconstitution after alpha-beta-depleted transplantation in children. The CDR3 is made up of 12 amino acids. Germline CDR1 reads SNHLY; CDR2 reads FYNNEI. Trimming cost V 3 bases and J 4 bases, with 7 bases left between them. This clonotype was seen a few times. A TCRbeta library incorporating unique molecular identifiers was prepared. TCRdb itself ran the PCR reads through MiXCR, one entry per CDR3 protein. The sample comprises approximately 240,000 distinct CDR3 sequences, roughly 10% of which are singletons, and 6.2% rests with the top ten.

V is TRBV2 and J is TRBJ2-7; D is perhaps TRBD1 (6 bases). This sequence was found in a human donor who donated a stem cell graft to a child with acute lymphoblastic leukemia. The source was PBMCs from the stem cell graft donor, collected from the stem cell graft. This chain's CDR3 is CASSDGQYEQYF. The DNA of the CDR3 is TGTGCCAGCAGTGATGGACAGTACGAGCAGTACTTC.